Following are 18 T cell receptor beta chains from one sample sequenced in a study of technical replicates of blood from a handful of donors. Data came from immunoSEQ multiplex PCR; TCRdb stores just in-frame clones and leaves some out. In the table there are over 85,000 clones, approximately 95% of which are singletons. The sequenced sample was T cells isolated from PBMCs. Receptors originate from a human donor in good health.

This sequence joins TRBV11-2 and TRBJ2-7; a weak D match, TRBD1 (6 bases). CDR1 is SGHAT, CDR2 FQNNGV, per germline. Trimming took off 1 base at V and 2 bases at J, with 9 bases between the two ends. The CDR3 extends over 14 amino acids. The CDR3 DNA reads TGTGCCAGCAGCTTAGGGACAGTCCCCTACGAGCAGTACTTC. This codes for CASSLGTVPYEQYF.

This chain links TRBV6-6 with TRBJ2-4, with 7 positions matching TRBD1. This CDR3 has 16 residues. The germline V gene has CDR1 MNHNY and CDR2 SVGAGI (reference sequence). V lost 8 bases, J lost 4 bases, and 14 bases stayed unmatched. Here the CDR3 reads CASSSKSGTEKNIQYF. The CDR3 nucleotides read TGTGCCAGCTCAAGTAAGTCCGGGACAGAGAAAAACATTCAGTACTTC.

In this sample, this clone turned up once. J is TRBJ2-7 and V is TRBV30, with D possibly being TRBD1 (6 bases). V lost 6 bases to trimming and J lost 6 bases, with 18 bases between them. The length of the CDR3 is 13 residues. The V gene's germline CDR1 is GTSNPN and CDR2 SVGIG (reference sequence). The chain's CDR3 is CACPGTKNGEQYF. The CDR3 DNA reads TGTGCCTGCCCCGGGACAAAGAATGGCGAGCAGTACTTC.

This clone was detected once. The rearrangement uses TRBV19 and TRBJ2-5, with 9 bases aligning to TRBD2. After removal of 6 bases from V and 4 bases from J, the junction contained 12 bases not matched to a gene. The CDR3 covers 16 residues. CDR1 is LNHDA, CDR2 SQIVND, per germline (reference sequence). CDR3: CASRPSAGAGGETQYF. In nucleotides, the CDR3 is TGTGCCAGTAGACCCTCAGCGGGAGCGGGGGGAGAGACCCAGTACTTC.

This rearrangement joins TRBV7-2 to TRBJ1-4; TRBD1 matches at 7 bases. The germline V gene has CDR1 SGHTA and CDR2 FQGNSA. The CDR3 totals 13 residues. The V and J ends lost 1 base and 8 bases, in that order; junction bases with no gene match: 1. The CDR3 protein is CASSLVRGEKLFF. The CDR3 DNA reads as TGTGCCAGCAGCTTAGTCAGGGGGGAAAAACTGTTTTTT.

J is TRBJ2-1 and V is TRBV19; 10 positions agree with TRBD2. The CDR3 is made up of 15 amino acids. V trimming: 8 bases; J trimming: 8 bases; junction bases outside the gene matches: 12. The germline V gene has CDR1 LNHDA and CDR2 SQIVND (reference sequence). The CDR3 DNA reads as TGTGCCAGTTCCCTACTAGCGGGGTTTGACTATGAGCAGTTCTTC. As protein: CASSLLAGFDYEQFF. Full variable domain (missing parts from reference TRBV19 and TRBJ2-1): DGGITQSPKYLFRKEGQNVTLSCEQNLNHDAMYWYRQDPGQGLRLIYYSQIVNDFQKGDIAEGYSVSREKKESFPLTVTSAQKNPTAFYLCASSLLAGFDYEQFFGPGTRLTVL.

This clone was picked up a small number of times. The chain couples TRBV4-1 to TRBJ1-4; 9 positions agree with TRBD1. The V gene's germline CDR1 is MGHRA and CDR2 YSYEKL. V was clipped by 1 base and J by 7 bases; unmatched bases: 7. The CDR3 loop spans 16 amino acids. Here the CDR3 reads CASSQGPGQGLEKLFF. The DNA for the CDR3 is TGCGCCAGCAGCCAAGGGCCGGGACAGGGTCTTGAAAAACTGTTTTTT.

The rearrangement links TRBV4-1 to TRBJ2-7; 11 positions match TRBD1. V lost 4 bases to trimming and J lost 1 base; unmatched junction nucleotides: 3. CDR1 and CDR2 from the germline V gene are MGHRA and YSYEKL. The CDR3 totals 15 residues. The CDR3 region has the DNA TGCGCCAGCAGCCGGGGACAGGGGGGTTCCTACGAGCAGTACTTC. Amino acids: CASSRGQGGSYEQYF.

The chain's CDR3 is CASSPRPGGANVLTF. CDR3 in DNA: TGTGCCAGCAGTCCCAGGCCGGGGGGGGCCAACGTCCTGACTTTC. The V call is TRBV6-1, the J call TRBJ2-6, with D possibly matching TRBD2 (5 bases). V lost 5 bases to trimming and J lost 4 bases, with 12 bases between them. Germline V lookup: CDR1 MNHNS, CDR2 SASEGT. CDR3 length: 15 amino acids.

This chain links TRBV20-1 with TRBJ1-2; D is undetermined. In germline, CDR1 is DFQATT, CDR2 SNEGSKA (reference sequence). CDR3 length: 10 residues. Trimming cost V 4 bases and J 6 bases, with 6 bases left between them. DNA of the CDR3: TGCAGTGCTATTGAGAATGGCTACACCTTC. Translating gives CSAIENGYTF.

The gene calls are TRBV11-2 and TRBJ2-7; possibly TRBD2 for D (5 bases). This CDR3 has 13 amino acids. V was cut by 4 bases and J by 6 bases, with 13 bases left in between. Germline lookup yields CDR1 SGHAT and CDR2 FQNNGV. CDR3 residues: CASSSRLLGEQYF. CDR3 in DNA: TGTGCCAGCAGCTCTAGACTACTTGGCGAGCAGTACTTC.

V and J are TRBV4-2 and TRBJ1-1, with D maybe TRBD1 (5 bases). The germline V gene encodes CDR1 LGHNA and CDR2 YNFKEQ. The CDR3 is made up of 14 amino acids. Trimming shortened V by 0 bases and J by 4 bases, and 9 bases separated the two germline ends. In DNA, the CDR3 is TGTGCCAGCAGCCAAGAGTCCAGGGCCACTGAAGCTTTCTTT. It encodes CASSQESRATEAFF.

The rearrangement uses TRBV11-2 and TRBJ2-7, with 10 bases that match TRBD1. The CDR3 has 13 amino acids. The V gene end was trimmed by 8 bases and the J gene end by 6 bases; junction bases not matched to a gene: 7. The germline V gene has CDR1 SGHAT and CDR2 FQNNGV. Here the CDR3 reads CASGRDRGPEQYF. In DNA, the CDR3 is TGTGCCAGCGGCCGGGACAGGGGACCCGAGCAGTACTTC. Together with reference TRBV11-2 and TRBJ2-7, the CDR3 gives the full variable domain: EAGVAQSPRYKIIEKRQSVAFWCNPISGHATLYWYQQILGQGPKLLIQFQNNGVVDDSQLPKDRFSAERLKGVDSTLKIQPAKLEDSAVYLCASGRDRGPEQYFGPGTRLTVT.

This clone occurred once. This sequence joins TRBV30 and TRBJ2-1; 10 nucleotides agree with TRBD2. Germline CDR1 is GTSNPN and CDR2 is SVGIG (reference sequence). The J segment lost 5 bases and the V segment lost 0 bases, leaving 10 bases of the junction unmatched. This CDR3 has 17 residues. The CDR3 region is CAWSVIRTSGDNNEQFF. The DNA of the CDR3 is TGTGCCTGGAGTGTTATCCGAACTAGCGGGGACAACAATGAGCAGTTCTTC.

The chain carries TRBV5-1 and TRBJ2-1; 8 bases match TRBD2. The ends lost 4 bases at V and 7 bases at J; junction bases unmatched: 10. From germline, CDR1 is SGHRS and CDR2 YFSETQ. The CDR3 runs 15 residues. CDR3 protein: CASSGTSGAGNEQFF. CDR3 in DNA: TGCGCCAGCAGCGGAACTAGCGGAGCGGGGAATGAGCAGTTCTTC.

This clone showed up just a few times. The chain recombines TRBV30 with TRBJ1-5; 9 nucleotides agree with TRBD1. V gave up 2 bases and J gave up 4 bases; unmatched junction bases: 3. CDR1 and CDR2 (germline): GTSNPN, SVGIG (reference sequence). The CDR3 runs to 14 residues. CDR3 in DNA: TGTGCCTGGAGTACTGGACAGGGGAATCAGCCCCAGCATTTT. It translates to CAWSTGQGNQPQHF.

This chain links TRBV19 with TRBJ1-5; D is undetermined. The CDR3 contains 14 residues. Between the trimmed V and J ends, which lost 5 bases and 2 bases, there was a span of 10 bases. Germline V CDR1 and CDR2: LNHDA, SQIVND (reference sequence). CDR3: CASSVKAGNQPQHF. The CDR3 DNA reads TGTGCCAGTAGTGTCAAGGCGGGCAATCAGCCCCAGCATTTT.

CDR3 coding DNA: TGTGCCAGCAGTTACTCGAGAGACAGGAAGACTGGCTACACCTTC. It encodes CASSYSRDRKTGYTF. The chain carries TRBV6-5 and TRBJ1-2; D possibly corresponds to TRBD1 (6 bases). The CDR3 covers 15 residues. CDR1 and CDR2 from the germline V gene are MNHEY and SVGAGI. Trimming stripped 0 bases from V and 7 bases from J, with 15 bases between.